This is a list of T cell receptor beta chains from one sample in a study of preoperative IRX-2 immunotherapy in early breast cancer. Sequencing used immunoSEQ multiplex PCR; TCRdb keeps in-frame clones, though not all of them. This sample has about 62,000 clones; approximately 94% occur once, and the top ten carry roughly 1.7%. This sample was gathered from a patient treated with IRX-2 immunotherapy. Receptors originate from a human donor with breast cancer. The CDR3 runs from the conserved cysteine through the conserved F or W.

J gene | V gene | CDR3 protein
TRBJ2-3 | TRBV4-3 | CASSQEWQGPTDTQYF
TRBJ1-6 | TRBV27 | CASSLGAGLNSPLHF
TRBJ2-1 | TRBV19 | CASCQGSYNEQFF
TRBJ2-3 | TRBV28 | CASSRGTGGNTDTQYF
TRBJ1-5 | TRBV5-4 | CASSTVLYRDNQPQHF
TRBJ2-1 | TRBV28 | CASSLEAGAGEQFF
TRBJ1-2 | TRBV2 | CATGTTGYTF
TRBJ2-7 | TRBV14 | CASSQVDSYEQYF
TRBJ2-7 | TRBV5-1 | CASSLGGFAYEQYF
TRBJ1-5 | TRBV9 | CASSRDDSNQPQHF
TRBJ2-7 | TRBV11-2 | CASTLLRDRAYEQYF
TRBJ1-1 | TRBV5-1 | CASSLDQGLDTEAFF
TRBJ2-7 | TRBV6-6 | CASSNRDNSYEQYF
TRBJ2-7 | TRBV30 | CAWSNPPYEQYF
TRBJ2-5 | TRBV7-2 | CASRFSGRPGETQYF
TRBJ2-3 | TRBV11-2 | CAGGFGTGGDTQYF
TRBJ2-2 | TRBV11-3 | CASRQGGHTGELFF
TRBJ2-7 | TRBV6-5 | CASSMGSGFTYEQYF
TRBJ2-2 | TRBV9 | CASSWGTGDGELFF
TRBJ2-1 | TRBV11-3 | CASSLKGGPHEQFF
TRBJ1-1 | TRBV2 | CASESRAVTEAFF
TRBJ2-3 | TRBV7-9 | CASSRRRPGDTQYF
TRBJ1-2 | TRBV15 | CATSRGPGILVVGYTF
TRBJ1-1 | TRBV9 | CASSSTGNTEAFF
TRBJ1-5 | TRBV25-1 | CASSGLGHFPSHF
TRBJ2-1 | TRBV6-5 | CASSSSGRPYNEQFF
TRBJ2-2 | TRBV7-9 | CASSPAGQTELFF
TRBJ1-6 | TRBV2 | CASTEGTAQGSPLHF
TRBJ2-7 | TRBV13 | CASSFWSVEGGYEQYF
TRBJ1-6 | TRBV28 | CASSFIGEGSPLHF
TRBJ1-2 | TRBV27 | CASTPPGQPYGYTF
TRBJ2-7 | TRBV21-1 | CASSKRPEPTYEQYF
TRBJ2-2 | TRBV6-1 | CASSAEQGYANTGELFF
TRBJ1-2 | TRBV6-5 | CASSTGTIYGYTF
TRBJ2-5 | TRBV9 | CASSGAGGPQETQYF
TRBJ1-4 | TRBV4-3 | CASSQEGHLATNEKLFF
TRBJ2-7 | TRBV7-2 | CASKEVPGTVDEQYF
TRBJ2-1 | TRBV5-4 | CASSFLSGDSSYNEQFF
TRBJ2-1 | TRBV5-6 | CASSLLYGTSGSVEQFF
TRBJ1-2 | TRBV21-1 | CASPNPSINREIHNYGYTF
TRBJ1-2 | TRBV4-2 | CASSQDGRGGSYGYTF
TRBJ1-4 | TRBV7-9 | CASAEDTEKLFF
TRBJ2-3 | TRBV7-2 | CASRINGGYITDTQYF
TRBJ1-1 | TRBV27 | CASSWTANTEAFF
TRBJ2-3 | TRBV5-6 | CASSFQGLAITDTQYF
TRBJ2-2 | TRBV9 | CASSSLLETGELFF
TRBJ2-7 | TRBV9 | CASSVDGSPSYEQYF
TRBJ2-7 | TRBV29-1 | CSPIISGNNEQYF
TRBJ1-3 | TRBV30 | CAWSGDPRDGNTIYF
TRBJ1-1 | TRBV6-5 | CASSYAKTGAEAFF
TRBJ1-2 | TRBV11-2 | CASSRPWKGFVGYTF
TRBJ1-1 | TRBV5-1 | CASSLAGDRGGTEAFF
TRBJ2-2 | TRBV27 | CASRRHPRQSLTGELFF
TRBJ2-3 | TRBV7-9 | CASSVSGRADADTQYF
TRBJ1-2 | TRBV2 | CASRAQGYYGYTF
TRBJ1-2 | TRBV28 | CASSFPGRINGYTF
TRBJ2-2 | TRBV4-3 | CASSQVQRTTGELFF